This TCR beta chain was identified during a study of T-cell memory formation after mild COVID-19. This clonotype has more than one count but fewer than ten. One entry per CDR3 protein results from TCRdb running MiXCR on the 5' RACE reads. This sample has 220,000 or so distinct CDR3 sequences; over 7.5% occur once, and the top ten carry 3% to 4.5%. The receptor was derived from a man aged 18 to 30 who had mild COVID-19 (a few samples of this study predate the infection). Cell type and time point are not known. The sample taken for sequencing was PBMCs or a T cell subset sorted from them (not recorded which).

CDR3 loop: CASSPTGAYIASNYGYTF. The CDR3 DNA follows: TGTGCCAGCAGCCCGACAGGGGCTTACATAGCCTCTAACTATGGCTACACCTTC. The J gene is TRBJ1-2, the V gene TRBV6-5; TRBD1 matches at 8 bases. V shed 6 bases, J shed 0 bases, and the junction held 15 bases outside the gene matches. There are 18 residues in the CDR3. The germline gives CDR1 MNHEY, CDR2 SVGAGI.